This T cell receptor (beta chain) derives from a study of blood T cell repertoires in COVID-19. Looking at the study overall: From T cells, B-cell-depleted T cells, or PBMCs came the material, which was cDNA or gDNA.

In the source study's methods: Amplification of reference gene primers provided the estimated nucleated cell counts. Profiling relied on immunoSEQ multiplex PCR, and the TCRdb table lists in-frame clones only, not all of them. The DNA gave D and trimming, while V, J and clone size come from that table. In the table there are 50,000 to 70,000 clones, approximately 87% of which are singletons. The sequencing input was peripheral blood. The TCR was taken from a man between 60 and 75 years old with active or convalescent COVID-19.

CDR3 region: CASSWSRGTEAFF. CDR3 nucleotides: TGCGCCAGCAGCTGGTCGCGGGGCACTGAAGCTTTCTTT. V and J are TRBV5-1 and TRBJ1-1; D is unclear. With 3 bases removed from V and 4 bases from J, the gap between germline ends came to 10 bases. CDR3 length equals 13 residues. CDR1 is SGHRS and CDR2 is YFSETQ in the germline V gene.